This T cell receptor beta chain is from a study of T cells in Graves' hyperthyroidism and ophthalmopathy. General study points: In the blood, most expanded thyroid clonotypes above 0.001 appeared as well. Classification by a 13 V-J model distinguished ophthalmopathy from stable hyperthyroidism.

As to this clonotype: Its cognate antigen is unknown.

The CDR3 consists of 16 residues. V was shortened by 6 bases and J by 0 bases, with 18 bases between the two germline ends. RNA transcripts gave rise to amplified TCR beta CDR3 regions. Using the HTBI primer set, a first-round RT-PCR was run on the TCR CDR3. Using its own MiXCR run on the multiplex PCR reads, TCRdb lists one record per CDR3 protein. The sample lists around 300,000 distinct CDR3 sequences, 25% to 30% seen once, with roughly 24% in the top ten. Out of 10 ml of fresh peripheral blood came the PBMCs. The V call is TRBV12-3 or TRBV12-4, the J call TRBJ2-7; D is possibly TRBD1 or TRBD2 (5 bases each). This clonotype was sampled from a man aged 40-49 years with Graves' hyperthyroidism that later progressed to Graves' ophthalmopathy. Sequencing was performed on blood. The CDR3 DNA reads TGTGCCAGCAGCGGTCGGGACGCGCCCCGCTCCTACGAGCAGTACTTC. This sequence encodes CASSGRDAPRSYEQYF.